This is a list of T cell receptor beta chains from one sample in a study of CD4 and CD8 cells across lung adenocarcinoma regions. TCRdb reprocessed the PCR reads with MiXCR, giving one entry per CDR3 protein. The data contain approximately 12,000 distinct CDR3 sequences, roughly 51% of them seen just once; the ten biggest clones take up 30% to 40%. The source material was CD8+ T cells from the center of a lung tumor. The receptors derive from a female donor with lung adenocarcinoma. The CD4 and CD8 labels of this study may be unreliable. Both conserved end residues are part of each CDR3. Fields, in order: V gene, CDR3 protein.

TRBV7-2 CASRPTGTTNEQFF
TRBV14 CASSQVGGSNTGELFF
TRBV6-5 CASSYSGTPPNEQFF
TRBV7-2 CASSLAGRWGTQYF
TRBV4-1 CASSPWANPTDTQYF
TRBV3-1 CASSKRQVDTEAFF
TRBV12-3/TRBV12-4 CASSFGAYGYTF
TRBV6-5 CASSYGPQESYGYTF
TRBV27 CASRNRGWGEKLFF
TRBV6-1 CASSTKPRGQGYGYTF
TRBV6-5 CASSIQGAAYGYTF
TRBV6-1 CASRPTGSDPPQHF
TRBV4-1 CASSRQGGTGELFF
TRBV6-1 CACRRIGGHGTETQYF
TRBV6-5 CASRFSGTSGDTQYF
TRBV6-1 CASSERTNYGYTF
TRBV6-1 CASTKGAHNQPQHF
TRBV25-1 CASGGREPPFF
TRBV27 CASSLGGLTDTQYF
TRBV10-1 CASSGGPLGDTQYF
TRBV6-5 CASSHSDSGSSNTQYF
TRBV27 CASSLWMTEETQYF
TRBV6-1 CASGATQETQSF
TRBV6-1 CASSPQVEETQYF
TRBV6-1 CATEGQGFYNSPLHF
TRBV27 CASSLMGPYEQYF
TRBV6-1 CASSHPGTSGTSYNEQFF
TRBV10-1 CASSEGGRQETQYF
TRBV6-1 CASSQTSRYSKDTQYF
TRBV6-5 CASRFSGPHNEQFF
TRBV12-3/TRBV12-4 CASSPSWDTTNEKLFF
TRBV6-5 CASTYEAGVVEKLFF
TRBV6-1 CARGLHGTSTDEQYF
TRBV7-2 CASSLSGSSYNEQFF
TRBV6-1 CASSARDRGLRETQYF
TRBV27 CASSNLGRGATYEQYF
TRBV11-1 CAGSRAGAGETQYF
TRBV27 CASNRDRGREQYF
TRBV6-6 CASAGGSSSYNEQFF
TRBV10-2 CASSEGRATDTQYF
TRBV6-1 CASSPSGHPTTDTQYF
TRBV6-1 CASSARGQRAKNTQYF
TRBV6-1 CASRGGRGEPKNIQYF
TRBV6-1 CASKTESNTGELFF
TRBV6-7 CASSYGLAYEQYF
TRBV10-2 CASRDLLWATDMQYF
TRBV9 CASSPGTGDTETQYF
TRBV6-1 CASRKGGAGTGTQYF
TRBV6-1 CASSDRATGELFF